The next 22 T cell receptor beta chains were all read from a single sample in a study of OX40 agonist ivuxolimab in advanced cancers. Profiled with immunoSEQ multiplex PCR; TCRdb holds only in-frame clones, not every one. The sample includes under 80,000 clones, approximately 85% of them seen just once. Specimen: CD4+ or CD8+ T cells sorted from blood, collected in a trial of the OX40 agonist ivuxolimab. The receptors were gathered from an adult with an advanced solid tumor such as melanoma, head and neck, liver or kidney cancer.

The V and J genes are TRBV11-2 and TRBJ1-2; weak D call: TRBD1 (5 bases). V was shortened by 4 bases and J by 8 bases, with 23 bases between the two germline ends. This CDR3 is built from 16 residues. The V gene's germline CDR1 is SGHAT and CDR2 FQNNGV. The CDR3 here is CASSSASGPGVRGYTF. CDR3 coding DNA: TGTGCCAGCAGCTCCGCTAGCGGCCCGGGGGTTAGGGGCTACACCTTC.

The V gene is TRBV6-1, the J gene TRBJ1-5; weak D call: TRBD1 (5 bases). CDR1 and CDR2 (germline): MNHNS, SASEGT. CDR3 length: 13 residues. The germline V and J ends were trimmed by 9 bases and 0 bases, with 9 bases remaining between them. CDR3 nucleotides: TGTGCCAGTGGGACTTATAGCAATCAGCCCCAGCATTTT. It translates to CASGTYSNQPQHF.

The chain links TRBV30 to TRBJ1-6, with 10 bases aligning to TRBD1. Trimming took 2 bases from V and 8 from J; bases not matched to a gene: 3. Germline CDR1 and CDR2: GTSNPN and SVGIG (reference sequence). The CDR3 totals 14 residues. For the CDR3, the DNA is TGTGCCTGGAGTACCGGGACAGGGGATTCACCCCTCCACTTT. It yields the protein CAWSTGTGDSPLHF.

The chain couples TRBV5-1 to TRBJ2-3, with 8 bases that match TRBD2. Germline values: CDR1 SGHRS, CDR2 YFSETQ. J was trimmed by 2 bases and V by 4 bases; bases with no gene match: 3. The CDR3 extends over 14 amino acids. The CDR3 DNA sequence: TGCGCCAGCAGCCCGGGAGGGGTCACAGATACGCAGTATTTT. Protein product: CASSPGGVTDTQYF. Filled out from reference TRBV5-1 and TRBJ2-3, the complete variable domain reads KAGVTQTPRYLIKTRGQQVTLSCSPISGHRSVSWYQQTPGQGLQFLFEYFSETQRNKGNFPGRFSGRQFSNSRSEMNVSTLELGDSALYLCASSPGGVTDTQYFGPGTRLTVL.

J is TRBJ2-7 and V is TRBV5-4; D gene uncertain. V dropped 0 bases and J dropped 7 bases, with 11 bases sitting between them. The CDR3 loop spans 13 amino acids. Germline CDR1 and CDR2: SGHNT and YYREEE (reference sequence). The CDR3 loop reads CASSLAGRREQYF. The DNA for the CDR3 is TGTGCCAGCAGCTTGGCTGGGCGTAGGGAGCAGTACTTC.

The chain employs TRBV5-4 and TRBJ2-5; 12 bases agree with TRBD2. The CDR3 extends over 16 amino acids. CDR1 and CDR2 from the germline V gene are SGHNT and YYREEE (reference sequence). V trimming: 4 bases; J trimming: 1 base; junction bases outside the gene matches: 5. Written as DNA, the CDR3 is TGTGCCAGCAGCCCTTCTAGCGGGGGGGGCCAAGAGACCCAGTACTTC. This sequence encodes CASSPSSGGGQETQYF.

The chain is built from TRBV5-5 and TRBJ2-7; D is ambiguous. Trimming cost V 4 bases and J 3 bases, with 17 bases left between them. The CDR3 consists of 15 residues. The germline gives CDR1 SGHKS, CDR2 YYEKEE (reference sequence). The CDR3 DNA follows: TGTGCCAGCAGCCCGGTCAAATTAACCCTCTACGAGCAGTACTTC. Amino acids: CASSPVKLTLYEQYF.

The rearrangement links TRBV7-9 to TRBJ2-6; no reliable D call. Germline values: CDR1 SEHNR, CDR2 FQNEAQ (reference sequence). The CDR3 spans 13 residues. Deletions cut 5 bases from V and 1 base from J, with 3 bases between. CDR3 loop: CASSTSGANVLTF. As DNA, the CDR3 is TGTGCCAGCAGCACGTCTGGGGCCAACGTCCTGACTTTC.

V usage is TRBV4-3 and J usage is TRBJ2-5; D is perhaps TRBD2 (5 bases). Trimming left V 4 bases short and J 1 base short, with 10 bases between. CDR1 is LGHNA and CDR2 is YSLEER in the germline V gene. This CDR3 contains 14 residues. The CDR3 is CASSRLRGQETQYF. The CDR3 coding sequence is TGCGCCAGCAGCCGGCTCCGGGGCCAAGAGACCCAGTACTTC.

Here the CDR3 reads CASSPDRGEEKLFF. The CDR3, as DNA: TGTGCCAGCTCACCCGACAGGGGAGAGGAAAAACTGTTTTTT. This rearrangement joins TRBV18 to TRBJ1-4; TRBD1 agrees at 8 bases. The J segment lost 8 bases and the V segment lost 3 bases, leaving 5 bases of the junction unmatched. The CDR3 runs to 14 residues. From germline, CDR1 is KGHSH and CDR2 LQKENI.

The chain combines TRBV5-1 with TRBJ2-7; no definite D call. V dropped 7 bases and J dropped 0 bases, with 17 bases sitting between them. CDR1 and CDR2 (germline): SGHRS, YFSETQ. The CDR3 has 15 amino acids. This chain's CDR3 is CASGSVGPNSYEQYF. In nucleotides, the CDR3 is TGCGCCAGCGGCTCGGTAGGGCCGAACTCCTACGAGCAGTACTTC.

This clone turned up a few times. V is TRBV5-1 and J is TRBJ1-2; D is perhaps TRBD1 (6 bases). The CDR3 extends over 17 amino acids. Germline V gives CDR1 SGHRS, CDR2 YFSETQ. With 1 base removed from V and 7 bases from J, the gap between germline ends came to 23 bases. CDR3 bases: TGCGCCAGCAGCTTGCCTGGATTTGGTGCAGGGGTCTCTGGCTACACCTTC. Translated: CASSLPGFGAGVSGYTF.

The chain recombines TRBV27 with TRBJ2-3; D is perhaps TRBD1 (8 bases). This CDR3 is built from 16 residues. The V gene lost 6 bases and the J gene lost 2 bases, with 18 bases spanning the gap. The germline V gene has CDR1 MNHEY and CDR2 SMNVEV (reference sequence). In DNA form, the CDR3 reads TGTGCCAGCAGGGGATGGACAGGGAGGGACACAGATACGCAGTATTTT. Translating it yields CASRGWTGRDTDTQYF.

Only one count was recorded for this clone. V usage is TRBV13 and J usage is TRBJ1-6; the D gene is possibly TRBD1 (5 bases). Germline loops: CDR1 PRHDT, CDR2 FYEKMQ (reference sequence). The CDR3 is 17 amino acids. The V end lost 0 bases, the J end lost 0 bases, and 9 bases lay between the germline ends. The CDR3 DNA reads as TGTGCCAGCAGCTTAGGCGCAGGGAGCTCCTATAATTCACCCCTCCACTTT. Translated: CASSLGAGSSYNSPLHF.

This chain joins TRBV30 and TRBJ1-1, with D unresolved. V shed 1 base and J shed 10 bases, with 7 bases lying between them. The germline CDR1 and CDR2 sequences are GTSNPN and SVGIG (reference sequence). This CDR3 region has 10 residues. CDR3 bases: TGTGCCTGGAGTGAAATAGCAGCTTTCTTT. As protein: CAWSEIAAFF.

This clone came up a few times. The chain employs TRBV5-1 and TRBJ2-3; maybe TRBD2 (5 bases). Trimming removed 4 bases at V and 6 bases at J, with 12 bases between. The CDR3 contains 13 residues. Germline values: CDR1 SGHRS, CDR2 YFSETQ. CDR3 sequence (DNA): TGCGCCAGCAGCATCCAAGAGGGCGATACGCAGTATTTT. Residues: CASSIQEGDTQYF.

The V call is TRBV5-8, the J call TRBJ1-1; perhaps TRBD1 as D (5 bases). Germline V gene lookup returns CDR1 SGHTS and CDR2 YDEGEE. This CDR3 has 13 residues. Trimming pared 1 base from V and 5 bases from J, leaving 9 bases between. The CDR3 bases are TGTGCCAGCAGCTTGATGGGGCGAACTGAAGCTTTCTTT. Translating it yields CASSLMGRTEAFF. The full variable domain, completed using reference TRBV5-8 and TRBJ1-1, is EAGVTQSPTHLIKTRGQQATLRCSPISGHTSVYWYQQALGLGLQFLLWYDEGEERNRGNFPPRFSGRQFPNYSSELNVNALELEDSALYLCASSLMGRTEAFFGQGTRLTVV.

J is TRBJ2-7 and V is TRBV7-9, with 12 bases that match TRBD2. The J segment lost 3 bases and the V segment lost 5 bases, leaving 5 bases of the junction unmatched. Germline values: CDR1 SEHNR, CDR2 FQNEAQ (reference sequence). The CDR3 has 15 residues. The CDR3 nucleotides read TGTGCCAGCAGCCCTAGCGGGGGGGACTACTACGAGCAGTACTTC. Residues: CASSPSGGDYYEQYF. Using reference TRBV7-9 and TRBJ2-7 for the parts outside the CDR3, the full variable domain is DTGVSQNPRHKITKRGQNVTFRCDPISEHNRLYWYRQTLGQGPEFLTYFQNEAQLEKSRLLSDRFSAERPKGSFSTLEIQRTEQGDSAMYLCASSPSGGDYYEQYFGPGTRLTVT.

There are a few counts of this clone. This sequence joins TRBV30 and TRBJ1-1, with D tentatively TRBD1 (6 bases). V gave up 5 bases and J gave up 2 bases, with 9 bases separating them. Per germline, CDR1 GTSNPN and CDR2 SVGIG (reference sequence). The CDR3 has 12 amino acids. In nucleotides, the CDR3 is TGTGCCTGGCACAGGGCAAACACTGAAGCTTTCTTT. This translates into CAWHRANTEAFF.

The chain links TRBV7-9 to TRBJ2-2, with D perhaps matching TRBD2 (6 bases). V lost 5 bases and J 7 bases, leaving 14 bases between the germline ends. The CDR3 runs 14 residues. Germline CDR1 SEHNR, CDR2 FQNEAQ (reference sequence). CDR3 in DNA: TGTGCCAGCAGCCCGGGAGACTTGGTCGGGGAGCTGTTTTTT. Translation: CASSPGDLVGELFF.

Here the CDR3 DNA reads TGTGCCAGCAGTTTGAGGGGGGACACTGAAGCTTTCTTT. It codes for CASSLRGDTEAFF. This chain links TRBV27 with TRBJ1-1; maybe TRBD1 (6 bases). Germline CDR1 and CDR2: MNHEY and SMNVEV (reference sequence). The CDR3 is 13 residues long. The ends were cut back, 3 bases at V and 3 bases at J, with 8 bases in the middle.

V usage is TRBV18 and J usage is TRBJ2-7, with 10 bases that match TRBD1. With 6 bases clipped from V and 0 bases from J, the junction kept 2 bases outside the gene matches. The CDR3 sequence is 14 residues long. Germline assignment: CDR1 KGHSH and CDR2 LQKENI. The DNA of the CDR3 is TGTGCCAGCTCCCGGGACAGGGGCTCCTACGAGCAGTACTTC. This gives the protein CASSRDRGSYEQYF.